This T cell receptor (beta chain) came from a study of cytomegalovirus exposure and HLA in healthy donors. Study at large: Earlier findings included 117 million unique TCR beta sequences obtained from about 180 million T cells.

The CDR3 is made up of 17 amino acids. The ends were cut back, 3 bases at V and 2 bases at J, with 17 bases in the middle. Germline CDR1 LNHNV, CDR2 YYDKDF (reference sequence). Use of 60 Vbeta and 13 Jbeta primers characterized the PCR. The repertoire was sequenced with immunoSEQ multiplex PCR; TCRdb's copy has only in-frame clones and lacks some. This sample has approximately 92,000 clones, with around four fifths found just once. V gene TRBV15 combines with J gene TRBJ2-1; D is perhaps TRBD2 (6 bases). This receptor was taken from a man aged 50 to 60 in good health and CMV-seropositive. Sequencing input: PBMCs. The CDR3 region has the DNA TGTGCCACCAGCAGGGCGGGAATAGCGGAACCCTACAATGAGCAGTTCTTC. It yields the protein CATSRAGIAEPYNEQFF.